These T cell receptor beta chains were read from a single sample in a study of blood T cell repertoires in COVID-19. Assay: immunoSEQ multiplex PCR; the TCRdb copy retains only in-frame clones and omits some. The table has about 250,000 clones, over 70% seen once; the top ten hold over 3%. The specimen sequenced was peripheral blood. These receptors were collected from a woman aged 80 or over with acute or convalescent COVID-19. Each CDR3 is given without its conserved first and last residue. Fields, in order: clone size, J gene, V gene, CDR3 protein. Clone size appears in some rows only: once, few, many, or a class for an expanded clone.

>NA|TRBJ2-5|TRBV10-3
AISESKGATSGTQY
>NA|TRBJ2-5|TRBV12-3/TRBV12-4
ASSLGTIQY
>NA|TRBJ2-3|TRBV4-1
ASSQGDLIAATQY
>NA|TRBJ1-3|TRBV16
ASSQSAGSGNTIY
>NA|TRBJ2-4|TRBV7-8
ASSLALEGGLLAKNIQY
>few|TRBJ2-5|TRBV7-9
ASSLGGTALETQY
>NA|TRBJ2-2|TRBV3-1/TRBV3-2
ASSQVDLAAGELF
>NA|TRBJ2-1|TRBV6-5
ASRADSSSYNEQF
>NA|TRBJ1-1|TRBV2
ASSVRQQNTEAF
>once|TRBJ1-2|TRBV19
ASRTEGQGPSNYGYT
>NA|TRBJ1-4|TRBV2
ASSEVAKNVF
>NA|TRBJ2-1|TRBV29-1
SVEDIHGGTDYNEQF
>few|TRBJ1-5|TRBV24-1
ATPLQGGNQPQH
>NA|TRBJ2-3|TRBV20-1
SASIQDTQY
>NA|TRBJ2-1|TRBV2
ASSEWPRRGRGEQF
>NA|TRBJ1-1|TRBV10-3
AISEVFGTGNTEAF
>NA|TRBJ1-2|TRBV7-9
ASSLGGQGKHGYT
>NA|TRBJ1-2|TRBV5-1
ASSVGGQGDGYT
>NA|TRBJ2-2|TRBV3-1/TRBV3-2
ASSQGGVGELF
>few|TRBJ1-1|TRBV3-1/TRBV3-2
ASSQGRPSEAF
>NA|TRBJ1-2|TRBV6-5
ASKLQGPPYGYT
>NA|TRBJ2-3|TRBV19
ASSPLRGYTDTQY
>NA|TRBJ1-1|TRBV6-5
ASIADRNTEAF
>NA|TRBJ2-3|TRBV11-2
ASSLGYGPGKTDTQY
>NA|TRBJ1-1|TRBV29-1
SVGTGSAEAF
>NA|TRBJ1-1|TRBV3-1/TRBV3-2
ASTRGAGENTEAF
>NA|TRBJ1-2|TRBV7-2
ASSLGPGQAYGYT
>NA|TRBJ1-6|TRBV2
ASSGGTNNSPLH
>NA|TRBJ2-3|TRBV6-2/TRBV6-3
ASSSRAGVPTDTQY
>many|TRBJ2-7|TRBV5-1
ASSFSGSYEQY
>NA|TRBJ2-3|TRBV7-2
ASSLMASGSGSDTQY
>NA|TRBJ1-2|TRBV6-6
ASSYSGQGQGYT
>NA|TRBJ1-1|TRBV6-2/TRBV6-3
ASSYAEGNTEAF
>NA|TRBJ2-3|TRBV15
ATSRTTDTQY
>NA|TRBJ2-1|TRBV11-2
ASSPLSSYNEQF
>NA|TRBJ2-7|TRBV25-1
ASSEYGTGKGEQY
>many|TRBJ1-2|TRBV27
ASSIQAGGYYGYT
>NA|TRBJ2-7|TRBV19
ASRTGTGPYEQY
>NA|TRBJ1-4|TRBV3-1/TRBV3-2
ASSQARTGVPTNEKLF
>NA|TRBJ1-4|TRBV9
ASSSSQGTNEKLF
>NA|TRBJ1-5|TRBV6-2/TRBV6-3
ASSSAGTGNQPQH
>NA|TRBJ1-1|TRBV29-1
SVEALRTSDAEAF
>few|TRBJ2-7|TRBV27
ASSLGTAYEQY
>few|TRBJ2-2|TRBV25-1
ASSEHSQGLGSGELF
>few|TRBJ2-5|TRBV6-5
ASSADIRETQY
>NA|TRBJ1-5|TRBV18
ASSPLRHYSNQPQH
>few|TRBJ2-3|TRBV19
ASSIRQGGTDTQY
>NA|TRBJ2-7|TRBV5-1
ASSLEGTRTYEQY
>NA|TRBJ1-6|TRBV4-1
ASSQAGVDRDNSPLH
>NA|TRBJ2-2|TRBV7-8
ASRGTGGSPGELF
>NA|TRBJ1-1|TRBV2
ASRTGEKNTEAF